This entry features one T cell receptor (beta chain) sequence. Its antigen remains unknown. The J segment lost 2 bases and the V segment lost 2 bases, leaving 6 bases of the junction unmatched. This CDR3 comprises 16 residues. Germline CDR1 reads LGHDT; CDR2 reads YNNKEL (reference sequence). One entry per CDR3 protein, called by TCRdb with MiXCR from the reads. The data hold about 770,000 distinct CDR3 sequences, with 25% to 35% observed a single time. The data derive from a study of T cell repertoires in cytomegalovirus infection. For the study at large: The study used recently identified HLA-C-restricted and well-studied HLA-B-restricted CMV epitopes. In public TCR beta signatures, there were indications of both CMV infection and matching HLA type. Study results and limitations: Across the ex vivo response, the dominant clonotypes were HLA-C-restricted CMV-specific TCR beta clonotypes.

The receptor comes from a human donor in good health (CMV status not recorded). Some clones in this sample may be carry-over from other donors' samples. J is TRBJ2-3 and V is TRBV3-1; 8 bases map to TRBD2. Sequencing used cultured CD8+ T cells from PBMCs, obtained from culture after CMV antigen stimulation. For the CDR3, the DNA is TGTGCCAGCAGCCAACTTCTAGCGGGCATCACAGATACGCAGTATTTT. Translation: CASSQLLAGITDTQYF.